This T cell receptor (beta chain) was recovered during a study of regulatory T cells in long-lasting Graves disease. Whole-study results and caveats: Repertoires from persistent disease leaned toward TRBV28, TRBJ1-2 and TRBJ2-5. Thyroid tissue was not sampled; only peripheral blood was. Few sampled subjects may have lowered accuracy.

There are many counts of this clonotype. Its specificity is unknown. Time point in this sample: persistent/refractory GD, antithyroid drugs over 5 years with positive TRAb. TCR sequences were obtained from RNA taken from PBMCs. It was an endocrinology department in Xi'an, China, that provided the patients. V was clipped by 8 bases and J by 0 bases, with 7 bases between them. The CDR3 has 12 residues. Germline loops: CDR1 ENHRY, CDR2 SYGVKD. TCR beta libraries were built with iRepertoire HTBI primers and Arm-PCR of CDR3 regions. TCRdb ran MiXCR on the multiplex PCR reads and lists one entry per CDR3 protein. This table holds approximately 470,000 distinct CDR3 sequences, less than 25% found once.

The sequencing used peripheral blood mononuclear cells (PBMCs), collected when the disease was refractory, from a patient treated with antithyroid drugs. This receptor was taken from a female donor with Graves disease. V gene TRBV10-3 combines with J gene TRBJ2-5; no definite D call. CDR3 region: CAISAYQETQYF. The CDR3 DNA reads as TGTGCCATCTCGGCATACCAAGAGACCCAGTACTTC.